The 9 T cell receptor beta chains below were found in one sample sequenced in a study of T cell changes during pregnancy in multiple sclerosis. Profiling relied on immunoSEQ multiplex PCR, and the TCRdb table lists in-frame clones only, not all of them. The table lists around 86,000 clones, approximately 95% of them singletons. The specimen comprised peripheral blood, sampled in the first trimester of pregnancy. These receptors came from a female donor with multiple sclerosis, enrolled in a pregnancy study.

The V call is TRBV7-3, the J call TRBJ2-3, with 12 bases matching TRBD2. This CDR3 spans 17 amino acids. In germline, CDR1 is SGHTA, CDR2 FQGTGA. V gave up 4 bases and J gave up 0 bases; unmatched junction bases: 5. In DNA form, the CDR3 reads TGTGCCAGCAGCTGGGGACTAGCGGGTGGAAGCACAGATACGCAGTATTTT. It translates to CASSWGLAGGSTDTQYF. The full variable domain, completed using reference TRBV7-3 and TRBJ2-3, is GAGVSQTPSNKVTEKGKYVELRCDPISGHTALYWYRQSLGQGPEFLIYFQGTGAADDSGLPNDRFFAVRPEGSVSTLKIQRTERGDSAVYLCASSWGLAGGSTDTQYFGPGTRLTVL.

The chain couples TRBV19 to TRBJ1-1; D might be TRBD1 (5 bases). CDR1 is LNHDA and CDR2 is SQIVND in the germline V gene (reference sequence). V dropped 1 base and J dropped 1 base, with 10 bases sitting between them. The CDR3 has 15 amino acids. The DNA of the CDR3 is TGTGCCAGTAGTATAGTAGGCAGGGAGAACACTGAAGCTTTCTTT. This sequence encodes CASSIVGRENTEAFF. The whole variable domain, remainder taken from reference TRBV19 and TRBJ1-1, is DGGITQSPKYLFRKEGQNVTLSCEQNLNHDAMYWYRQDPGQGLRLIYYSQIVNDFQKGDIAEGYSVSREKKESFPLTVTSAQKNPTAFYLCASSIVGRENTEAFFGQGTRLTVV.

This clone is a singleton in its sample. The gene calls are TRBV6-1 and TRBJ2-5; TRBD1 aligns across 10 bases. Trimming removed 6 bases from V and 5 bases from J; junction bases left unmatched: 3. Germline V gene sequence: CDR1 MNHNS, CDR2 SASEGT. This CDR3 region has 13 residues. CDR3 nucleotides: TGTGCCAGCAGAAGACAGGGGGCGGAGACCCAGTACTTC. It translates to CASRRQGAETQYF.

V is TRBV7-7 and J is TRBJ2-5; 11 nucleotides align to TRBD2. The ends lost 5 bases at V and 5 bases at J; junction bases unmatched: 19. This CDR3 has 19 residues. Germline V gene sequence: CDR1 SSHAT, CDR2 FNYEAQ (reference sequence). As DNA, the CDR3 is TGTGCCAGCAGCCCGAGAACCGGACTAGCGGGCCTTTCCGGGGAGACCCAGTACTTC. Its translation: CASSPRTGLAGLSGETQYF.

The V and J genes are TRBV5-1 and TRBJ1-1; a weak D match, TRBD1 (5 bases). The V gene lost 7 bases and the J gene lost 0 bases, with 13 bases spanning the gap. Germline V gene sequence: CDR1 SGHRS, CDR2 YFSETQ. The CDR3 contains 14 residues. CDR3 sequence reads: CASGGGLLNTEAFF. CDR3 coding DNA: TGCGCCAGCGGGGGGGGACTCCTGAACACTGAAGCTTTCTTT.

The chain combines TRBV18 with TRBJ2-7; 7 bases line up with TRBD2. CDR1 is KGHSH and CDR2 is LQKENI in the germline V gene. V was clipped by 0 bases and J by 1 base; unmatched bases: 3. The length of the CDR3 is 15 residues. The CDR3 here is CASSPPSSGSYEQYF. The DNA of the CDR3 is TGTGCCAGCTCACCACCGTCTAGCGGTTCCTACGAGCAGTACTTC.

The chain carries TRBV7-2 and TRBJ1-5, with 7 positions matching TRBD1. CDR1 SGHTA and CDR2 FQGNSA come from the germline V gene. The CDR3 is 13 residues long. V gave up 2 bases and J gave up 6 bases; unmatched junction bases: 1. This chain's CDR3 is CASSLQGVQPQHF. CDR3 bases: TGTGCCAGCAGCTTACAGGGGGTTCAGCCCCAGCATTTT.

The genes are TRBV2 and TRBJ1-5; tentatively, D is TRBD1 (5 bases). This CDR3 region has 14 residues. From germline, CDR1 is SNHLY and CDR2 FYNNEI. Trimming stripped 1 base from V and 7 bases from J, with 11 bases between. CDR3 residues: CASSEGGDWQPQHF. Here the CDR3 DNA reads TGTGCCAGCAGTGAAGGGGGGGATTGGCAGCCCCAGCATTTT.

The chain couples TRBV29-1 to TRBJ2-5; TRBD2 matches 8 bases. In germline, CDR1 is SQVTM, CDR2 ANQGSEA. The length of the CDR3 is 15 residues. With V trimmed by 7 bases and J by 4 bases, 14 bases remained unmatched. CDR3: CSARHGTSRLETQYF. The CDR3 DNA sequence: TGCAGCGCGCGGCACGGGACTAGTCGATTAGAGACCCAGTACTTC.